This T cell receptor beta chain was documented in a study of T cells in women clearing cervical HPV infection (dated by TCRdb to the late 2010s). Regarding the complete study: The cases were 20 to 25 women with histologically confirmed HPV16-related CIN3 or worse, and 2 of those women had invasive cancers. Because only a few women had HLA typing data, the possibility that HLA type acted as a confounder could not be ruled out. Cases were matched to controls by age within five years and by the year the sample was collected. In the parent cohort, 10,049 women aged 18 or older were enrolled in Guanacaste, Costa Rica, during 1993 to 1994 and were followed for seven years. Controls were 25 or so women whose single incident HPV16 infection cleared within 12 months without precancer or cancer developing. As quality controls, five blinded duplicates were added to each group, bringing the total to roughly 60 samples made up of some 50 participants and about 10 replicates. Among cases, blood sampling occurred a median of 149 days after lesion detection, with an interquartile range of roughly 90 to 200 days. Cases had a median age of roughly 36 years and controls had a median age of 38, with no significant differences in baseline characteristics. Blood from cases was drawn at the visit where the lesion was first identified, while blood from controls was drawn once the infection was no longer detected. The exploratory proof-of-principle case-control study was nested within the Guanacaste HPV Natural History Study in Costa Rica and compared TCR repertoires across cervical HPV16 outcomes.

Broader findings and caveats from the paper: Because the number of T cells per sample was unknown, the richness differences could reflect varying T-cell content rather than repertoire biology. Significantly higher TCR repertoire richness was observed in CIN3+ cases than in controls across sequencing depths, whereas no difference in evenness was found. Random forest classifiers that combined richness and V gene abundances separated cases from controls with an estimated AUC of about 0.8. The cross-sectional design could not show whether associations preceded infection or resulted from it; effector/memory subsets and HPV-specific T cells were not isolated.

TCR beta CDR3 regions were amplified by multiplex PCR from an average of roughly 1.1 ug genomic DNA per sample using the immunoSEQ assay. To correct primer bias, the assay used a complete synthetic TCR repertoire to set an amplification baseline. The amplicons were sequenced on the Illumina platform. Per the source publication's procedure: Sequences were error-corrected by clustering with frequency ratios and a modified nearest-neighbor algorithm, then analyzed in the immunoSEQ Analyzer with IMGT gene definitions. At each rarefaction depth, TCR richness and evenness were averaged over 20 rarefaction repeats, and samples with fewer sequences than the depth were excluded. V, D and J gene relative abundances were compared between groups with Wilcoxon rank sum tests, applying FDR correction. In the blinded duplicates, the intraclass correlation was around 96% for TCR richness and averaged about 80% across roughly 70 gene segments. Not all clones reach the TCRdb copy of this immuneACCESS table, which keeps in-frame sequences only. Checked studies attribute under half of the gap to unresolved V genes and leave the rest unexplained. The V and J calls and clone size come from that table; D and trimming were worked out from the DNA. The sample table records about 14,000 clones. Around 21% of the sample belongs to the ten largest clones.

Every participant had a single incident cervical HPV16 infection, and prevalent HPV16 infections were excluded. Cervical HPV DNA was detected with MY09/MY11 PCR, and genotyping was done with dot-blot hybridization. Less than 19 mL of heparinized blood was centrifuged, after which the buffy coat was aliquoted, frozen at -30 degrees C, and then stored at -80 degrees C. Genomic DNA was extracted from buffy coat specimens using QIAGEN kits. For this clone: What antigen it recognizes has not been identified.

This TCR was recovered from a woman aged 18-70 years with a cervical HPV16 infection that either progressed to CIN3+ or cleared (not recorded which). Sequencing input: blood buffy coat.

The CDR3 here reads CASSSIAGGHDYTF. The CDR3 DNA, read in part, is TGTGCCAGCAGCTCTATAGCGGGGGGCCACGAC. The V and J genes are TRBV7-2 and TRBJ1-2; the D gene is perhaps TRBD1, from 6 matching bases. The read falls 3 residues short of the CDR3 end, and the missing part is taken from the germline J gene. The CDR3 spans 14 residues, from the cysteine through the phenylalanine. The DNA has 33 bases, all within the CDR3, and is read from base 1. CDR1 SGHTA and CDR2 FQGNSA are derived from the germline V gene.